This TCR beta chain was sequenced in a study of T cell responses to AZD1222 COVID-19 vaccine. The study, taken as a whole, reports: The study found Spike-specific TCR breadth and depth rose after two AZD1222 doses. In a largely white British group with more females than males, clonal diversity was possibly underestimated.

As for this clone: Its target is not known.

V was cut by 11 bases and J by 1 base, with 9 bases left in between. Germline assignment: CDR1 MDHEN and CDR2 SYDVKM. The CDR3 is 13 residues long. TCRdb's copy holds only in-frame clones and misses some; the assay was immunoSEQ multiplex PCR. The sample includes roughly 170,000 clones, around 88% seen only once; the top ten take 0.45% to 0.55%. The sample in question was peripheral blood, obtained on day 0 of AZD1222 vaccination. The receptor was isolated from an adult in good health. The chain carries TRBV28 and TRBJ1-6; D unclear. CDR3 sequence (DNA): TGTGCCCTTTCTAATTCCTATAATTCACCCCTCCACTTT. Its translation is CALSNSYNSPLHF.